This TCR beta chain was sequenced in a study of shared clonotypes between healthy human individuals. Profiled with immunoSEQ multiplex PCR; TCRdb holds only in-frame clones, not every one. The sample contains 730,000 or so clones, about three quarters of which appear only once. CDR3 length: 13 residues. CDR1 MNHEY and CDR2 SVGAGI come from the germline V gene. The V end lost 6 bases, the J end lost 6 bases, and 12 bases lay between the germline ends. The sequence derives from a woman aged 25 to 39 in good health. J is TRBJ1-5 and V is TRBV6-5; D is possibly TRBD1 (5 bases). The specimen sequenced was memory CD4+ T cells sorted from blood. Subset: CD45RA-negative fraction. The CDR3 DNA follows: TGTGCCAGCAGGAGGGGACCCGGTCAGCCCCAGCATTTT. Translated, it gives CASRRGPGQPQHF.